The 11 T cell receptor beta chains below all came from one sample that was sequenced in a study of T cell changes during pregnancy in multiple sclerosis. This table comes from immunoSEQ multiplex PCR, and its TCRdb copy is limited to in-frame clones, with some not included. The data contain 90,000 or so clones, more than 90% of them singletons. The sequencing used peripheral blood, collected in the first trimester of pregnancy. These receptors originate from a female donor with multiple sclerosis, enrolled in a pregnancy study.

The chain combines TRBV5-6 with TRBJ2-7; 10 bases map to TRBD2. CDR1 is SGHDT, CDR2 YYEEEE, per germline. With 0 bases clipped from V and 6 bases from J, the junction kept 3 bases outside the gene matches. The CDR3 has 14 residues. CDR3 nucleotides: TGTGCCAGCAGCTTGGCTAGCGGGAGCACCGAGCAGTACTTC. This gives the protein CASSLASGSTEQYF.

This chain joins TRBV5-1 and TRBJ2-6, with a weak D call TRBD1 (6 bases). The V gene lost 4 bases and the J gene lost 0 bases, with 8 bases spanning the gap. Germline CDR1 SGHRS, CDR2 YFSETQ. The CDR3 loop spans 15 amino acids. Here the CDR3 DNA reads TGCGCCAGCAGCGTAGGGGGCTCTGGGGCCAACGTCCTGACTTTC. Residues: CASSVGGSGANVLTF.

The chain employs TRBV21-1 and TRBJ2-7; TRBD1 is taken as the D call from the table, unchecked against the DNA. TRBV21-1 is reported as a pseudogene. The CDR3 runs to 19 residues. This CDR3 is CASSKVRQGETREPYEQYF. In DNA, the CDR3 is TGTGCCAGCAGCAAAGTGAGACAGGGGGAAACCAGAGAGCCCTACGAGCAGTACTTC.

The V gene is TRBV2, the J gene TRBJ1-1, with TRBD1 identical over 10 bases. Germline loops: CDR1 SNHLY, CDR2 FYNNEI. The CDR3 is 15 amino acids. J gave up 5 bases and V 6 bases, and 9 bases lay outside the gene matches. This chain's CDR3 is CASSRPGQGWTEAFF. DNA of the CDR3: TGTGCCAGCAGCAGACCGGGACAGGGGTGGACTGAAGCTTTCTTT.

The chain has TRBV6-5 and TRBJ2-7, with TRBD2 as a possible D gene (6 bases). The V end was cut by 0 bases, the J end by 0 bases, with 9 bases between. Germline CDR1 is MNHEY and CDR2 is SVGAGI. The CDR3 totals 15 residues. CDR3 nucleotides: TGTGCCAGCAGTTACTCGGAGGGTAGCTCCTACGAGCAGTACTTC. Residues: CASSYSEGSSYEQYF.

The count of this clone is one. The rearrangement uses TRBV28 and TRBJ1-1; 8 bases fit TRBD1. Looked up from germline, CDR1 is MDHEN and CDR2 is SYDVKM. V lost 5 bases to trimming and J lost 6 bases; unmatched junction nucleotides: 8. This CDR3 spans 14 amino acids. The CDR3 protein is CASSEQGGGAEAFF. For the CDR3, the DNA is TGTGCCAGCAGTGAACAGGGGGGAGGCGCTGAAGCTTTCTTT.

For the CDR3, the DNA is TGTGCCAGTAGTACCGCGATGAACACTGAAGCTTTCTTT. Protein product: CASSTAMNTEAFF. The V gene is TRBV19, the J gene TRBJ1-1, with unresolved D. The CDR3 consists of 13 residues. V dropped 4 bases and J dropped 0 bases, with 6 bases sitting between them. CDR1 and CDR2 from the germline V gene are LNHDA and SQIVND (reference sequence). The full variable domain, in which reference TRBV19 and TRBJ1-1 provide the parts outside the CDR3, is DGGITQSPKYLFRKEGQNVTLSCEQNLNHDAMYWYRQDPGQGLRLIYYSQIVNDFQKGDIAEGYSVSREKKESFPLTVTSAQKNPTAFYLCASSTAMNTEAFFGQGTRLTVV.

The chain is built from TRBV7-9 and TRBJ2-1; the D is unclear. Between the trimmed V and J ends, which lost 1 base and 9 bases, there was a span of 16 bases. The CDR3 extends over 15 amino acids. CDR1 and CDR2 from the germline V gene are SEHNR and FQNEAQ (reference sequence). The CDR3 DNA reads TGTGCCAGCAGCTTAGATTTGAGCTCGGGTGCTGAGCAGTTCTTC. It yields the protein CASSLDLSSGAEQFF.

The chain combines TRBV27 with TRBJ2-5; D gene uncertain. The CDR3 is 15 residues long. Per the germline V gene, CDR1 is MNHEY and CDR2 is SMNVEV (reference sequence). V lost 5 bases, J lost 1 base, and 14 bases lay in between. The CDR3 sequence: CASSPAGRSQETQYF. CDR3 in DNA: TGTGCCAGCAGTCCGGCAGGTCGCTCCCAAGAGACCCAGTACTTC.

This chain joins TRBV28 and TRBJ2-3; possible D gene TRBD1, 5 bases. Germline lookup yields CDR1 MDHEN and CDR2 SYDVKM. The V gene lost 10 bases and the J gene lost 3 bases, with 20 bases spanning the gap. CDR3 size: 15 residues. The CDR3 bases are TGTGCCACCGGAGAAAGGGGTATAGTGACAGATACGCAGTATTTT. Protein sequence: CATGERGIVTDTQYF.

The genes are TRBV28 and TRBJ2-4, with a weak D call TRBD1 (5 bases). Trimming removed 5 bases at V and 3 bases at J, with 11 bases between. The CDR3 length is 14 residues. Germline V CDR1 and CDR2: MDHEN, SYDVKM. Here the CDR3 DNA reads TGTGCCAGCAGTAATACAGGAGACAAAAACATTCAGTACTTC. This translates into CASSNTGDKNIQYF. Using reference TRBV28 and TRBJ2-4 for the parts outside the CDR3, the full variable domain is DVKVTQSSRYLVKRTGEKVFLECVQDMDHENMFWYRQDPGLGLRLIYFSYDVKMKEKGDIPEGYSVSREKKERFSLILESASTNQTSMYLCASSNTGDKNIQYFGAGTRLSVL.